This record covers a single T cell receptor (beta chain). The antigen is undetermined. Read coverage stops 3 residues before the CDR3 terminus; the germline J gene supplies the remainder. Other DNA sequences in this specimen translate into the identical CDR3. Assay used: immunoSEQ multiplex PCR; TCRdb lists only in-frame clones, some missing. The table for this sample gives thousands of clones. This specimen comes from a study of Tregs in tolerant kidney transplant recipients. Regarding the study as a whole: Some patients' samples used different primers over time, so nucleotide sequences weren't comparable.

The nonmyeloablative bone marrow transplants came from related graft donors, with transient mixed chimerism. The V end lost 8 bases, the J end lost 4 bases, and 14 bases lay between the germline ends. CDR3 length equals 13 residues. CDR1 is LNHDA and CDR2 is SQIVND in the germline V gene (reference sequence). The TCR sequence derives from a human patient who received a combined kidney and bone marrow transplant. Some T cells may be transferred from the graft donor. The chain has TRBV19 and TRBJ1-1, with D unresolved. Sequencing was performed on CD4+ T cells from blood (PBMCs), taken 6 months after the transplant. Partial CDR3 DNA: TGTGCCAGTTCTGCAGGAGTCGCCACTGAA. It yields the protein CASSAGVATE. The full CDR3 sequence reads CASSAGVATEAFF. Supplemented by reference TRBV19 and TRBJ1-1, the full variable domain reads DGGITQSPKYLFRKEGQNVTLSCEQNLNHDAMYWYRQDPGQGLRLIYYSQIVNDFQKGDIAEGYSVSREKKESFPLTVTSAQKNPTAFYLCASSAGVATEAFFGQGTRLTVV.